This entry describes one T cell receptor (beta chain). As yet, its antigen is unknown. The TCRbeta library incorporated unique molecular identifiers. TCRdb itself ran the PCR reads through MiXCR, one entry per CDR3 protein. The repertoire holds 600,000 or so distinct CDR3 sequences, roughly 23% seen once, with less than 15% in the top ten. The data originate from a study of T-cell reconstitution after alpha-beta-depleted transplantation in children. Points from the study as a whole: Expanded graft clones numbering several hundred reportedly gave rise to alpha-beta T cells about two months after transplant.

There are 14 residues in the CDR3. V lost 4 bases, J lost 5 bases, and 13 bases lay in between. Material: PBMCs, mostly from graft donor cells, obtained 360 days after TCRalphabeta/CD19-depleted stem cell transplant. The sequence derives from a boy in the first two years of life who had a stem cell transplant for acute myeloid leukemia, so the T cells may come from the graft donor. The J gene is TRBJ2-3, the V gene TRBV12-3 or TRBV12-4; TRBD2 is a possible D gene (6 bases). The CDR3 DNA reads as TGTGCCAGCAGTTCGGCGGGGTCGGGAGATACGCAGTATTTT. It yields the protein CASSSAGSGDTQYF.